These T cell receptor beta chains were read from a single sample in a study of T-cell reconstitution after alpha-beta-depleted transplantation in children. One entry per CDR3 protein, called by TCRdb with MiXCR from the PCR reads. The table has 60,000 to 85,000 distinct CDR3 sequences, around a sixth seen once. This specimen consisted of PBMCs, mostly from graft donor cells, obtained 360 days after TCRalphabeta/CD19-depleted stem cell transplant. The receptors were sampled from a male patient aged 2 to 9 who had a stem cell transplant for acute lymphoblastic leukemia, so the T cells may come from the graft donor. Each CDR3 is given with its conserved first and last residue. A D gene is named only where the DNA matches it firmly. Size tells how often a clone was seen (once, few, many) or the class of an expanded clone, and some rows leave it out.

TRBD2,TRBV12-3/TRBV12-4,many,TRBJ2-1,CASSLPYGGRANNEQFF,TGTGCCAGCAGTTTACCCTACGGCGGGAGGGCTAACAATGAGCAGTTCTTC
NA,TRBV7-9,many,TRBJ2-1,CASSLEGIEQFF,TGTGCCAGCAGCTTAGAGGGGATTGAGCAGTTCTTC
NA,TRBV27,NA,TRBJ2-2,CASSWGYTGELFF,TGTGCCAGCAGTTGGGGGTACACCGGGGAGCTGTTTTTT
NA,TRBV5-1,many,TRBJ1-2,CASSLGGTVYGYTF,TGCGCCAGCAGCTTGGGCGGGACCGTGTATGGCTACACCTTC
TRBD1,TRBV10-3,NA,TRBJ2-7,CAISDPGQGAYEQYF,TGTGCCATCAGTGACCCTGGACAGGGGGCCTACGAGCAGTACTTC
NA,TRBV7-9,many,TRBJ2-1,CASSLGASYNEQFF,TGTGCCAGCAGCTTAGGCGCCTCCTACAATGAGCAGTTCTTC
NA,TRBV6-1,NA,TRBJ1-5,CASSQGRSVGNQPQHF,TGTGCCAGCAGTCAGGGACGGAGTGTAGGAAATCAGCCCCAGCATTTT
NA,TRBV6-5,many,TRBJ2-7,CASSMNGANKAYEQYF,TGTGCCAGCAGTATGAACGGGGCTAATAAAGCCTACGAGCAGTACTTC
NA,TRBV19,NA,TRBJ1-1,CASSSPGLPMNTEAFF,TGTGCCAGTAGTAGTCCAGGCCTCCCAATGAACACTGAAGCTTTCTTT
NA,TRBV5-1,many,TRBJ1-4,CASSVTGAANEKLFF,TGCGCCAGCAGCGTTACGGGTGCAGCTAATGAAAAACTGTTTTTT
TRBD2,TRBV5-4,NA,TRBJ2-1,CASSLAGGRDNEQFF,TGTGCCAGCAGCTTGGCCGGCGGGAGGGACAATGAGCAGTTCTTC
NA,TRBV10-2,many,TRBJ2-7,CASSPLTTPAYEQYF,TGCGCCAGCAGTCCCCTAACCACACCGGCCTACGAGCAGTACTTC
NA,TRBV20-1,NA,TRBJ2-3,CSARDLIKSRTDTQYF,TGCAGTGCTAGAGATCTCATAAAGAGCCGCACAGATACGCAGTATTTT
NA,TRBV6-1,NA,TRBJ2-1,CASRFPGRLANEQFF,TGTGCCAGCAGGTTCCCGGGAAGGTTGGCAAATGAGCAGTTCTTC
TRBD1,TRBV12-3/TRBV12-4,few,TRBJ1-5,CASSPRGQGRYQPQHF,TGTGCCAGCAGCCCCCGGGGACAGGGGAGATATCAGCCCCAGCATTTT
NA,TRBV7-6,NA,TRBJ2-5,CASSFGTLQETQYF,TGTGCCAGCAGCTTCGGGACACTCCAAGAGACCCAGTACTTC
NA,TRBV27,NA,TRBJ1-1,CASWQVAGSTEAFF,TGTGCCAGCTGGCAGGTCGCGGGTAGCACTGAAGCTTTCTTT
TRBD1,TRBV24-1,many,TRBJ1-1,CATSDPTGANTEAFF,TGTGCCACCAGTGATCCAACAGGGGCTAACACTGAAGCTTTCTTT
TRBD1,TRBV4-1,few,TRBJ2-2,CASSQPPQGAGELFF,TGCGCCAGCAGCCAACCTCCACAGGGGGCCGGGGAGCTGTTTTTT
TRBD1,TRBV6-1,NA,TRBJ2-7,CASTDTRGSYEQYF,TGTGCCAGCACAGACACCAGGGGGAGCTACGAGCAGTACTTC
NA,TRBV7-8,NA,TRBJ2-5,CASQVDLGTQYF,TGTGCCAGTCAGGTAGATTTAGGGACCCAGTACTTC
TRBD2,TRBV15,NA,TRBJ2-1,CATSRGGTSGNEQFF,TGTGCCACCAGCAGAGGGGGCACTAGCGGGAATGAGCAGTTCTTC
NA,TRBV2,NA,TRBJ2-5,CASSEALYNRDSIQETQYF,TGTGCCAGCAGTGAAGCGCTTTACAACCGGGACTCTATCCAAGAGACCCAGTACTTC
TRBD2,TRBV5-1,many,TRBJ2-5,CASSASGTETQYF,TGCGCCAGCAGCGCTAGCGGGACGGAGACCCAGTACTTC
TRBD2,TRBV20-1,NA,TRBJ2-2,CSAFSGRAAGELFF,TGCAGTGCTTTCAGCGGGAGAGCGGCCGGGGAGCTGTTTTTT
TRBD1,TRBV18,few,TRBJ2-1,CASSPRTGKVNEQFF,TGTGCCAGCTCACCAAGGACAGGGAAAGTGAATGAGCAGTTCTTC
TRBD2,TRBV5-6,NA,TRBJ2-1,CARSTGLAGAVTYNEQFF,TGTGCCAGGAGCACCGGGCTAGCGGGGGCCGTTACCTACAATGAGCAGTTCTTC
TRBD2,TRBV12-3/TRBV12-4,few,TRBJ2-1,CASSLPSGVYNEQFF,TGTGCCAGCAGTTTGCCCAGCGGGGTATACAATGAGCAGTTCTTC
TRBD1,TRBV7-2,NA,TRBJ2-3,CASSLWGQGTDTQYF,TGTGCCAGCAGCTTATGGGGACAGGGTACAGATACGCAGTATTTT
TRBD1,TRBV10-1,NA,TRBJ2-7,CASSTGTGGEQYF,TGCGCCAGCAGTACCGGGACAGGGGGCGAGCAGTACTTC
NA,TRBV4-2,NA,TRBJ2-7,CASSHSKDLYSYEQYF,TGTGCCAGCAGCCATTCCAAGGACCTCTACTCCTACGAGCAGTACTTC
TRBD1,TRBV29-1,few,TRBJ2-1,CSVEESSQGDEQFF,TGCAGCGTTGAAGAATCCTCCCAGGGGGATGAGCAGTTCTTC
TRBD2,TRBV4-1,NA,TRBJ2-3,CASSLYSGRRPTDTQYF,TGCGCCAGCAGCCTTTATAGCGGGAGGAGGCCGACAGATACGCAGTATTTT
NA,TRBV2,NA,TRBJ2-3,CATRPRSGPDTQYF,TGTGCCACCCGACCGCGATCGGGTCCAGATACGCAGTATTTT
TRBD1,TRBV12-3/TRBV12-4,NA,TRBJ1-2,CASSLRQGNYGYTF,TGTGCCAGCAGTTTACGACAGGGTAACTATGGCTACACCTTC
TRBD2,TRBV10-3,NA,TRBJ2-7,CAISSGLPNEQYF,TGTGCCATCAGCTCGGGACTACCAAACGAGCAGTACTTC
TRBD2,TRBV19,NA,TRBJ2-1,CASSPWTGTSGSDEQFF,TGTGCCAGTAGTCCATGGACTGGGACTAGCGGGAGTGATGAGCAGTTCTTC
NA,TRBV6-1,NA,TRBJ2-2,CASRRLANTGELFF,TGTGCCAGCAGAAGGCTAGCAAACACCGGGGAGCTGTTTTTT
NA,TRBV3-1,few,TRBJ1-2,CASSRGPGYTF,TGTGCCAGCAGCCGAGGACCTGGCTACACCTTC
NA,TRBV30,NA,TRBJ2-7,CAWRHGGYEQYF,TGTGCCTGGAGACATGGGGGCTACGAGCAGTACTTC
NA,TRBV21-1,many,TRBJ2-7,CASSKYGTGWPCEQYF,TGTGCCAGCAGCAAATACGGGACAGGGTGGCCGTGCGAGCAGTACTTC
NA,TRBV28,NA,TRBJ1-1,CASRTFRKQGGSTEAFF,TGTGCCAGCAGAACTTTTCGCAAACAGGGAGGTAGCACTGAAGCTTTCTTT
NA,TRBV12-3/TRBV12-4,NA,TRBJ2-1,CASSSTGGSRYEQFF,TGTGCCAGCAGTTCAACAGGCGGATCCCGCTATGAGCAGTTCTTC
TRBD1,TRBV7-9,few,TRBJ1-2,CASSLGTGYGYTF,TGTGCCAGCAGCTTAGGGACAGGCTATGGCTACACCTTC
NA,TRBV30,many,TRBJ1-3,CAWSSSGAGIAGNTIYF,TGTGCCTGGAGTAGCAGCGGCGCAGGGATCGCTGGAAACACCATATATTTT
NA,TRBV4-1,few,TRBJ2-5,CASSQFAGETQYF,TGCGCCAGCAGCCAATTTGCGGGAGAGACCCAGTACTTC
NA,TRBV28,NA,TRBJ2-1,CASSHFGGHNEQFF,TGTGCCAGCAGTCATTTCGGGGGTCACAATGAGCAGTTCTTC
NA,TRBV5-5,NA,TRBJ1-2,CASRNVAALYGYTF,TGTGCCAGCAGGAATGTGGCAGCTCTCTATGGCTACACCTTC
NA,TRBV12-3/TRBV12-4,few,TRBJ2-7,CASSQHPESSYEQYF,TGTGCCAGCAGTCAACACCCAGAGAGCTCCTACGAGCAGTACTTC
NA,TRBV21-1,many,TRBJ2-5,CASSTRGLTGRFQYF,TGTGCCAGCAGCACAAGGGGTCTCACAGGGCGGTTCCAGTACTTC
NA,TRBV29-1,NA,TRBJ2-7,CSVNLRYEQYF,TGCAGCGTTAACCTGAGATACGAGCAGTACTTC